One sample yielded the 17 T cell receptor beta chains listed below, sequenced in a study of cytomegalovirus exposure and HLA in healthy donors. PCR involved 60 Vbeta and 13 Jbeta primers. The assay was immunoSEQ multiplex PCR, and TCRdb's table has in-frame clones only and misses some. The sample lists 150,000 to 200,000 clones; more than 70% were seen once. The specimen sequenced was PBMCs. The receptors shown here come from a male donor in good health and CMV-seronegative.

The V gene is TRBV4-3, the J gene TRBJ2-7, with TRBD2 as a possible D gene (6 bases). The CDR3 is 14 residues long. Germline V lookup: CDR1 LGHNA, CDR2 YSLEER. V was pared by 0 bases and J by 7 bases, with 13 bases between. The CDR3 coding sequence is TGCGCCAGCAGCCAAGACACGGGAGTATGGGAGCAGTACTTC. Protein: CASSQDTGVWEQYF.

This sequence joins TRBV28 and TRBJ2-1; TRBD2 matches 7 bases. J was trimmed by 7 bases and V by 1 base; bases with no gene match: 7. Germline values: CDR1 MDHEN, CDR2 SYDVKM. The CDR3 is made up of 15 amino acids. CDR3 bases: TGTGCCAGCAGTTTATCCGTGGGGAGGGTAAATGAGCAGTTCTTC. Protein sequence: CASSLSVGRVNEQFF.

This clone was picked up one time. The CDR3 region is CASSSFPGQGNEQFF. Here the CDR3 DNA reads TGCGCCAGCAGCTCCTTCCCGGGACAGGGGAATGAGCAGTTCTTC. The V call is TRBV5-1, the J call TRBJ2-1; 10 nucleotides agree with TRBD1. Germline V gene data show CDR1 as SGHRS and CDR2 as YFSETQ. Unmatched junction bases numbered 7, after V lost 3 bases and J lost 7 bases. The CDR3 has 15 residues. The variable domain in full, with the rest retrieved from reference TRBV5-1 and TRBJ2-1, is KAGVTQTPRYLIKTRGQQVTLSCSPISGHRSVSWYQQTPGQGLQFLFEYFSETQRNKGNFPGRFSGRQFSNSRSEMNVSTLELGDSALYLCASSSFPGQGNEQFFGPGTRLTVL.

The genes are TRBV18 and TRBJ1-6, with D perhaps matching TRBD1 (5 bases). This CDR3 spans 15 amino acids. Trimming left V 3 bases short and J 10 bases short, with 16 bases between. Germline V gene sequence: CDR1 KGHSH, CDR2 LQKENI. CDR3 in amino acids: CASSPDHQGNSPLHF. Written as DNA, the CDR3 is TGTGCCAGCTCACCGGATCATCAGGGTAACTCACCCCTCCACTTT.

The CDR3 is CASSLSPPRRPYNEQFF. CDR3 in DNA: TGTGCCAGTAGCTTAAGTCCCCCGCGGAGGCCCTACAATGAGCAGTTCTTC. This chain uses TRBV19 with TRBJ2-1; the D gene is possibly TRBD2 (5 bases). The V gene's germline CDR1 is LNHDA and CDR2 SQIVND (reference sequence). The CDR3 runs 17 residues. Trimming took off 6 bases at V and 2 bases at J, with 20 bases between the two ends. Looking up the rest from reference TRBV19 and TRBJ2-1 gives the full variable domain: DGGITQSPKYLFRKEGQNVTLSCEQNLNHDAMYWYRQDPGQGLRLIYYSQIVNDFQKGDIAEGYSVSREKKESFPLTVTSAQKNPTAFYLCASSLSPPRRPYNEQFFGPGTRLTVL.

This chain connects TRBV28 to TRBJ1-2; TRBD1 aligns across 11 bases. The CDR3 runs 14 residues. CDR1 MDHEN and CDR2 SYDVKM come from the germline V gene. V shed 3 bases, J shed 7 bases, and the junction held 4 bases outside the gene matches. In DNA form, the CDR3 reads TGTGCCAGCAGTTTTACTGGGACAGGGGGTGGCTACACCTTC. It specifies CASSFTGTGGGYTF.

The rearrangement uses TRBV7-2 and TRBJ2-1, with D possibly matching TRBD1 (5 bases). There are 14 residues in the CDR3. V was trimmed by 2 bases and J by 9 bases, leaving 14 bases between them. The germline CDR1 and CDR2 sequences are SGHTA and FQGNSA. The chain's CDR3 is CASSLSPRAVEQFF. CDR3 in DNA: TGTGCCAGCAGCTTATCCCCCAGGGCCGTTGAGCAGTTCTTC.

The chain recombines TRBV7-6 with TRBJ1-2, with D perhaps TRBD1 (6 bases). The germline CDR1 and CDR2 sequences are SGHVS and FNYEAQ. The CDR3 is 16 amino acids. V lost 0 bases, J lost 3 bases, and 14 bases lay in between. The CDR3: CASSLARAGEYYGYTF. CDR3 DNA sequence: TGTGCCAGCAGCTTAGCGAGGGCAGGGGAGTACTATGGCTACACCTTC.

The chain carries TRBV5-4 and TRBJ2-7, with a weak D call TRBD1 (5 bases). Trimming pared 4 bases from V and 6 bases from J, leaving 17 bases between. This CDR3 region has 14 residues. Germline V lookup: CDR1 SGHNT, CDR2 YYREEE (reference sequence). Written as DNA, the CDR3 is TGTGCCAGCAGCGACACAGGTGACCTAGGCGAGCAGTACTTC. It yields the protein CASSDTGDLGEQYF.

The rearrangement uses TRBV7-8 and TRBJ2-1, with TRBD2 identical over 14 bases. The CDR3 runs to 16 residues. Germline CDR1 reads SGHVS; CDR2 reads FQNEAQ. The V gene end was trimmed by 4 bases and the J gene end by 10 bases; junction bases not matched to a gene: 9. The CDR3 DNA follows: TGTGCCAGCAGCTATCGACTAGCGGGGGGGCCAAGGGAGCAGTTCTTC. Its protein is CASSYRLAGGPREQFF.

The chain employs TRBV30 and TRBJ2-7; 12 bases agree with TRBD1. The CDR3 is 14 residues long. The germline CDR1 and CDR2 sequences are GTSNPN and SVGIG (reference sequence). Trimming at V came to 7 bases and at J to 5 bases, leaving 9 bases not matched to a gene. CDR3 in amino acids: CAFKPGQGANEQYF. For the CDR3, the DNA is TGTGCCTTCAAACCGGGACAGGGGGCCAACGAGCAGTACTTC.

This sequence joins TRBV28 and TRBJ2-3; 8 positions match TRBD2. V dropped 8 bases and J dropped 6; count of bases not matched to a gene: 4. Per germline, CDR1 MDHEN and CDR2 SYDVKM. The CDR3 runs to 12 residues. In DNA form, the CDR3 reads TGTGCCAGCTCTCAGCGGGGGGATACGCAGTATTTT. It translates to CASSQRGDTQYF.

The chain couples TRBV2 to TRBJ2-7; D is perhaps TRBD1 (5 bases). The CDR3 loop spans 12 amino acids. V lost 6 bases, J lost 9 bases, and 15 bases lay in between. The germline V gene has CDR1 SNHLY and CDR2 FYNNEI. The CDR3 nucleotides read TGTGCCAGCAGGGAGACAGTTTTCGTGCAGTACTTC. This gives the protein CASRETVFVQYF.

The chain links TRBV5-6 to TRBJ1-5, with D possibly TRBD1 on 6 matching bases. The V and J ends lost 2 bases and 3 bases respectively, with 15 bases between them. Germline loops: CDR1 SGHDT, CDR2 YYEEEE. The CDR3 totals 16 residues. DNA for the CDR3: TGTGCCAGCAGCTTAGGGGGAGAGGGTTACAATCAGCCCCAGCATTTT. Its translation is CASSLGGEGYNQPQHF.

The chain has TRBV7-6 and TRBJ2-1, with 7 bases matching TRBD2. The ends lost 7 bases at V and 3 bases at J; junction bases unmatched: 12. Germline V gives CDR1 SGHVS, CDR2 FNYEAQ. The CDR3 covers 16 residues. The CDR3 reads CASTLAPAGVYNEQFF. CDR3 in DNA: TGTGCCAGCACTTTGGCCCCTGCGGGGGTCTACAATGAGCAGTTCTTC.

The chain carries TRBV5-5 and TRBJ2-4; 10 bases agree with TRBD2. The CDR3 sequence is 18 residues long. From germline, CDR1 is SGHKS and CDR2 YYEKEE (reference sequence). Trimming took 0 bases from V and 0 from J; bases not matched to a gene: 6. The DNA for the CDR3 is TGTGCCAGCAGCTTGGGGCTAGCGGGGGACTTAGCCAAAAACATTCAGTACTTC. Its translation: CASSLGLAGDLAKNIQYF.

In DNA form, the CDR3 reads TGTGCCAGCGGAGATCCACGTCGACAGACCCAGTACTTC. It codes for CASGDPRRQTQYF. This sequence joins TRBV7-2 and TRBJ2-5; D unresolved. This CDR3 spans 13 amino acids. CDR1 SGHTA and CDR2 FQGNSA come from the germline V gene. V shed 8 bases and J shed 6 bases, with 16 bases lying between them.